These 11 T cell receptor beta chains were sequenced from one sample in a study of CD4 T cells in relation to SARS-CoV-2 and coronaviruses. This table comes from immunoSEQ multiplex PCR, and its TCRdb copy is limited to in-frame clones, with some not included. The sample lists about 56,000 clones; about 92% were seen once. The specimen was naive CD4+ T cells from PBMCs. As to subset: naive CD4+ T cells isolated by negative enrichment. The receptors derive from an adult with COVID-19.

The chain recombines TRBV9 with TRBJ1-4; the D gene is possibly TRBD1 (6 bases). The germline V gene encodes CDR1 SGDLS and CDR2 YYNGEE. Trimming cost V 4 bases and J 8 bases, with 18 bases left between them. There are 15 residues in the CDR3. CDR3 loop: CASSPGGRDGEKLFF. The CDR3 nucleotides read TGTGCCAGCAGCCCCGGGGGGCGCGATGGCGAAAAACTGTTTTTT.

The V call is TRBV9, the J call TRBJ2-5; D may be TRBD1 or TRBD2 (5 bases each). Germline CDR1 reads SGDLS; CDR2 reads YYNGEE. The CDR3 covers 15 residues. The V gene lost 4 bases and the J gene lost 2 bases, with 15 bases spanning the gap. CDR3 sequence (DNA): TGTGCCAGCAGCCAGAGGGGATTGGAACAAGAGACCCAGTACTTC. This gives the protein CASSQRGLEQETQYF. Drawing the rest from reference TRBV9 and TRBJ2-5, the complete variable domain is DSGVTQTPKHLITATGQRVTLRCSPRSGDLSVYWYQQSLDQGLQFLIQYYNGEERAKGNILERFSAQQFPDLHSELNLSSLELGDSALYFCASSQRGLEQETQYFGPGTRLLVL.

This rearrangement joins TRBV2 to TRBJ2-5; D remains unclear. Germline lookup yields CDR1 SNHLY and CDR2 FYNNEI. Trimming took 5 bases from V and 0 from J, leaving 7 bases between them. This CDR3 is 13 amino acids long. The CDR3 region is CASSRYYQETQYF. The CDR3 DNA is TGTGCCAGCAGTAGGTACTACCAAGAGACCCAGTACTTC.

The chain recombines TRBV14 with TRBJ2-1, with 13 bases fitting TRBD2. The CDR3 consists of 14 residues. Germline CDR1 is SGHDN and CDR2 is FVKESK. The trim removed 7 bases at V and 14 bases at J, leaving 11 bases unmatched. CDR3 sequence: CASTRRLAGGRKFF. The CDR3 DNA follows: TGTGCCAGCACACGAAGACTAGCGGGGGGACGGAAGTTCTTC.

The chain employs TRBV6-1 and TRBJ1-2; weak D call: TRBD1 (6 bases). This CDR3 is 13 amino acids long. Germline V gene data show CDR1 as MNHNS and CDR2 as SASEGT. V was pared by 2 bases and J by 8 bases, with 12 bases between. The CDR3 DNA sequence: TGTGCCAGCAGTGAACTTGGGGGGCGAGGCTACACCTTC. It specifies CASSELGGRGYTF.

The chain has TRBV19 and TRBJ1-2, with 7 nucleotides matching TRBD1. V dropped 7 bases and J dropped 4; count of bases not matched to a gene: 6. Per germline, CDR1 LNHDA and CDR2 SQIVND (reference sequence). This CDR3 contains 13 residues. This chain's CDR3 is CASKIRDSYGYTF. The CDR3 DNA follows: TGTGCCAGTAAGATCCGGGACAGCTATGGCTACACCTTC.

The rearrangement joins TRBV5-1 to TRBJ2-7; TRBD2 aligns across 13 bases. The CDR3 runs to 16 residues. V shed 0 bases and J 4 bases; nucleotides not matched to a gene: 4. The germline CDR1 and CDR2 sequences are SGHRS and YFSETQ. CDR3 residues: CASSLGTSGRSYEQYF. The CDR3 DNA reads TGCGCCAGCAGCTTGGGGACTAGCGGGAGATCGTACGAGCAGTACTTC.

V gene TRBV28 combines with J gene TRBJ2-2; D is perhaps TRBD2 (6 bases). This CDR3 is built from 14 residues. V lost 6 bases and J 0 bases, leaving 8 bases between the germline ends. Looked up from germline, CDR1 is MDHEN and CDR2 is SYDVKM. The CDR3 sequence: CASRREANTGELFF. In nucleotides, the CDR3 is TGTGCCAGCAGGAGGGAGGCGAACACCGGGGAGCTGTTTTTT.

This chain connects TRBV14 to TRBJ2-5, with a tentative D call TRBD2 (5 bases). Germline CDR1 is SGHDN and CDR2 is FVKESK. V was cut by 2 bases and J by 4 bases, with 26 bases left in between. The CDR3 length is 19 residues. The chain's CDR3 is CASSQKESLRGGYRETQYF. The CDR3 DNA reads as TGTGCCAGCAGCCAAAAGGAGTCCCTCAGAGGAGGCTACCGAGAGACCCAGTACTTC.

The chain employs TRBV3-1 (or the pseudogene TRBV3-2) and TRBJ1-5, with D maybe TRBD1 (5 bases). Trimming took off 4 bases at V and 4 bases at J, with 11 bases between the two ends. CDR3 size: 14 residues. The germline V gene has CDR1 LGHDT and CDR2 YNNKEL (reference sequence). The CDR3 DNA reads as TGTGCCAGCAGCCGCGGGACGGGTAATCAGCCCCAGCATTTT. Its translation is CASSRGTGNQPQHF.

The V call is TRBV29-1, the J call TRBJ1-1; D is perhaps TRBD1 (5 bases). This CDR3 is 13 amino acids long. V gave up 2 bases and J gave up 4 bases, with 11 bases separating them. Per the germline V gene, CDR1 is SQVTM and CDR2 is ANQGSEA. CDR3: CSVEYAGGTEAFF. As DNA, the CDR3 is TGCAGCGTTGAATATGCCGGGGGCACTGAAGCTTTCTTT.